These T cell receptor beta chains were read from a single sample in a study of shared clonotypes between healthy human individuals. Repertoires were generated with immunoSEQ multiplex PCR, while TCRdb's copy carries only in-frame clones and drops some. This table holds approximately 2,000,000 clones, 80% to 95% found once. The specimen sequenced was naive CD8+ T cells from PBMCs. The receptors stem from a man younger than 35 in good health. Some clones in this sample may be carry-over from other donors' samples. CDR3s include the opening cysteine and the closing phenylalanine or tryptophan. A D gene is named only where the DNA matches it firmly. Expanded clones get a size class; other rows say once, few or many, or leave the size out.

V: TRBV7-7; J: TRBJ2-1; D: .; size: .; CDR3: CASSPGRELGHEQFF; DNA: TGTGCCAGCAGCCCCGGACGGGAACTCGGGCATGAGCAGTTCTTC
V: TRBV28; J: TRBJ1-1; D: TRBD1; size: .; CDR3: CASSFTGESTEAFF; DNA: TGTGCCAGCAGTTTTACAGGGGAAAGTACTGAAGCTTTCTTT
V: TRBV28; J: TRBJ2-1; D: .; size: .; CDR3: CASSFPGGNEQFF; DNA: TGTGCCAGCAGTTTTCCCGGGGGCAATGAGCAGTTCTTC
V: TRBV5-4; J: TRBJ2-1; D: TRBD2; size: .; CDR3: CASSARTSGRGNEQFF; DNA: TGTGCCAGCAGCGCGAGGACTAGCGGGAGAGGCAATGAGCAGTTCTTC
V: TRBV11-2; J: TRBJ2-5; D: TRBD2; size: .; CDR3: CASSRPSGRVETQYF; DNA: TGTGCCAGCAGCAGGCCTAGCGGGAGAGTAGAGACCCAGTACTTC
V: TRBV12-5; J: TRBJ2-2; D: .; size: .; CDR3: CASSLGVWAGELFF; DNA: TGTGCTAGCTCCCTAGGGGTTTGGGCCGGGGAGCTGTTTTTT
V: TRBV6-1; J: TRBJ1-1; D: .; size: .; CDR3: CASSERGDMNTEAFF; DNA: TGTGCCAGCAGTGAAAGGGGGGATATGAACACTGAAGCTTTCTTT
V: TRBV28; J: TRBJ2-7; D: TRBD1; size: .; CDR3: CASSLSRQGPYEQYF; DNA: TGTGCCAGCAGTTTATCGAGACAGGGCCCCTACGAGCAGTACTTC
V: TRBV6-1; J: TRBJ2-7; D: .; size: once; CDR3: CASRGDGGYEQYF; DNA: TGTGCCAGCAGGGGGGATGGGGGATACGAGCAGTACTTC
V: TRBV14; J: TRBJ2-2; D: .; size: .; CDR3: CASSQAWGWRRTGELFF; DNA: TGTGCCAGCAGCCAAGCTTGGGGGTGGCGGCGCACCGGGGAGCTGTTTTTT
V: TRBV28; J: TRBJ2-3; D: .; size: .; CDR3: CASKEASTDTQYF; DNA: TGTGCCAGCAAGGAGGCTAGCACAGATACGCAGTATTTT
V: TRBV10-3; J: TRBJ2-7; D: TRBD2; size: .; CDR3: CAISESAGGEQYF; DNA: TGTGCCATCAGTGAGTCGGCGGGGGGCGAGCAGTACTTC
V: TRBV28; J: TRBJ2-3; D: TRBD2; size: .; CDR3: CASSLSGGRTDTQYF; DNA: TGTGCCAGCAGTTTATCGGGAGGTCGAACAGATACGCAGTATTTT
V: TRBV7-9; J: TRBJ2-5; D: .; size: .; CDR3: CASSDLGVPQETQYF; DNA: TGTGCCAGCAGCGACCTTGGCGTCCCGCAAGAGACCCAGTACTTC